This is a list of T cell receptor beta chains from one sample in a study of blood T cell repertoires in COVID-19. Sequencing was performed with immunoSEQ multiplex PCR; in TCRdb, only in-frame clones are kept and a portion is missing. The data show around 290,000 clones, with roughly nine tenths seen just once and 2% to 2.5% held by the top ten. The sample comprised peripheral blood. All receptors come from a woman younger than 45 with COVID-19, enrolled during active disease. The CDR3 runs from the conserved cysteine through the conserved F or W. The order of the fields is clone size, V gene, D gene, J gene, CDR3 DNA, CDR3 protein. A D gene is named only where the DNA matches it firmly. A row's size may be missing; if present it is once, few, many or a size class.

.	TRBV10-1	.	TRBJ2-5	TGCGCCAGCAGTGAGTCGACAGGGAGGGAGACCCAGTACTTC	CASSESTGRETQYF
.	TRBV15	.	TRBJ1-2	TGTGCCACCAGCAGTACAGGGTATGGCTACACCTTC	CATSSTGYGYTF
.	TRBV6-1	TRBD1	TRBJ1-1	TGTGCCAGCAGTGAAGCTAGGGACAGAAGTGAAGCTTTCTTT	CASSEARDRSEAFF
.	TRBV5-1	TRBD1	TRBJ2-4	TGCGCCAGCAGCCTGGGACAGGGGGTGGACATTCAGTACTTC	CASSLGQGVDIQYF
once	TRBV5-1	.	TRBJ2-6	TGCGCCAGCAGCTTGGAACAACCAATGGGGGCATCTGGGGCCAACGTCCTGACTTTC	CASSLEQPMGASGANVLTF
.	TRBV5-1	TRBD2	TRBJ2-7	TGCGCCAGCAGCAAGCCTGGTCTAGCGGGAGTGAACGAGCAGTACTTC	CASSKPGLAGVNEQYF
few	TRBV5-6	.	TRBJ2-1	TGTGCCAGCAGCCTGGGAGGCAAGCAGTTCTTC	CASSLGGKQFF
.	TRBV30	.	TRBJ1-1	TGTGCCTGGAGGCTACAGGGGAACACTGAAGCTTTCTTT	CAWRLQGNTEAFF
.	TRBV5-4	.	TRBJ1-2	TGTGCCAGCAGCCTCGAAGCCGGACAGAGCTACACCTTC	CASSLEAGQSYTF
.	TRBV7-9	TRBD2	TRBJ2-1	TGTGCCAGCAGCCCGGAAGGGGGGGGACTAGGAGGCAATGAGCAGTTCTTC	CASSPEGGGLGGNEQFF
.	TRBV2	TRBD2	TRBJ2-5	TGTGCCAGCATCGGCCCTAGCGGGACTGAGACCCAGTACTTC	CASIGPSGTETQYF
.	TRBV4-1	.	TRBJ1-2	TGCGCCAGCAGTCCACAGGGTACATCGAACTATGGCTACACCTTC	CASSPQGTSNYGYTF
.	TRBV6-5	TRBD1	TRBJ1-5	TGTGCCAGCAGGGGGGACAGTTATCCCCAGCATTTT	CASRGDSYPQHF
.	TRBV30	.	TRBJ1-2	TGTGCCTCGGGACGGCGGACTAACTATGGCTACACCTTC	CASGRRTNYGYTF
.	TRBV5-1	.	TRBJ2-1	TGCGCCAGCAGCTTCGGAGGGAGGACCTCCTACAATGAGCAGTTCTTC	CASSFGGRTSYNEQFF
.	TRBV18	.	TRBJ1-1	TGTGCCACCCTCCTGGCGGGGGACACTGAAGCTTTCTTT	CATLLAGDTEAFF
.	TRBV28	.	TRBJ1-1	TGTGCCAGCAGTCCCGCCGCAGGGGCAACTGAAGCTTTCTTT	CASSPAAGATEAFF
.	TRBV10-3	TRBD2	TRBJ2-1	TGTGCCATCAGTGACCCTGTACTAGCGGGAGTCAATGAGCAGTTCTTC	CAISDPVLAGVNEQFF
few	TRBV2	TRBD2	TRBJ2-7	TGTGCCAGCACCGAAGGCGGGACTAGGAAATCCTACGAGCAGTACTTC	CASTEGGTRKSYEQYF
.	TRBV27	TRBD1	TRBJ2-5	TGTGCCAGCAGTTTGACCGGGACAGGAGAGACCCAGTACTTC	CASSLTGTGETQYF
.	TRBV5-6	TRBD1	TRBJ2-5	TGTGCCAGCAGCTTAAGTCAGGGGGCAAAAGAGACCCAGTACTTC	CASSLSQGAKETQYF
.	TRBV19	.	TRBJ1-4	TGTGCCAGTAGTATCGGCGGTATGATGGAAGAAAAACTGTTTTTT	CASSIGGMMEEKLFF
once	TRBV30	TRBD1	TRBJ1-5	TGTGCCTGGAGGGGGGACGGGACAGGGGAGAAACGGGGTCAGCCCCAGCATTTT	CAWRGDGTGEKRGQPQHF
.	TRBV18	TRBD1	TRBJ2-5	TGTGCCAGCTCACCACCACGGACAGGGGGCTCGGAGACCCAGTACTTC	CASSPPRTGGSETQYF
.	TRBV19	TRBD1	TRBJ1-2	TGTGCCAGTACCCACCCTAGGAGACAGGGAGGTTATGGCTACACCTTC	CASTHPRRQGGYGYTF
.	TRBV27	TRBD2	TRBJ2-7	TGTGCCAGCAGTTTATCCACAGCGGGGGAGCAGTACTTC	CASSLSTAGEQYF
.	TRBV15	.	TRBJ2-7	TGTGCCACCAGCATCGGGAGAGAGGTCTACGAGCAGTACTTC	CATSIGREVYEQYF
.	TRBV30	TRBD1	TRBJ1-2	TGTGCCTGGTCAGGGGGCGGCTATGGCTACACCTTC	CAWSGGGYGYTF
.	TRBV19	TRBD1	TRBJ2-7	TGTGCCAGTAGTGTCGGACAGGGGGCTTCTTACGAGCAGTACTTC	CASSVGQGASYEQYF
.	TRBV27	.	TRBJ2-1	TGTGCCAGCAGTTTCTACCTGTCGTCCTCGCCTAATGAGCAGTTCTTC	CASSFYLSSSPNEQFF
.	TRBV5-6	.	TRBJ2-3	TGTGCCAGCAGCTTGGGCGGCACAGATACGCAGTATTTT	CASSLGGTDTQYF
once	TRBV5-5	TRBD1	TRBJ2-7	TGTGCCAGCAGCTCGTTGAGGGACAGTTACTCCTACGAGCAGTACTTC	CASSSLRDSYSYEQYF
.	TRBV11-2	TRBD2	TRBJ2-3	TGTGCCAGCAGCTCTAGCGGGAGGGCAGATACGCAGTATTTT	CASSSSGRADTQYF
.	TRBV29-1	TRBD1	TRBJ1-6	TGCAGCGGCCCATACAGGGGCACCTATAATTCACCCCTCCACTTT	CSGPYRGTYNSPLHF
once	TRBV20-1	TRBD1	TRBJ1-1	TGCAGTGCTAGTATCCCGGGACAGGGGAACACTGAAGCTTTCTTT	CSASIPGQGNTEAFF
.	TRBV10-3	TRBD1	TRBJ1-6	TGTGCCATCAGTGCGACAGGGGGAAATAGGGCACCCCTCCACTTT	CAISATGGNRAPLHF
.	TRBV19	.	TRBJ1-1	TGTGCCAGTAGTATAGGTACGGGGAACACTGAAGCTTTCTTT	CASSIGTGNTEAFF
.	TRBV20-1	TRBD2	TRBJ2-1	TGCAGTGCTAGTTCGCTAGCGGCGTACAATGAGCAGTTCTTC	CSASSLAAYNEQFF
.	TRBV7-2	TRBD2	TRBJ2-7	TGTGCCAGCAGCTTAGCGGGAGGGCCAGACGAGCAGTACTTC	CASSLAGGPDEQYF
few	TRBV30	TRBD1	TRBJ1-3	TGTGCCTGGACAGGGGGACTCATGAGCTCTGGAAACACCATATATTTT	CAWTGGLMSSGNTIYF
.	TRBV27	.	TRBJ2-3	TGTGCCAGCAGTTTACTCTGGGCGGATACGCAGTATTTT	CASSLLWADTQYF
few	TRBV12-3/TRBV12-4	.	TRBJ1-5	TGTGCCAGCAGTTATCAGGGGTATCAGCCCCAGCATTTT	CASSYQGYQPQHF
.	TRBV3-1/TRBV3-2	.	TRBJ2-1	TGTGCCAGCAGCCCCGAACCGAGGCGGGACCTTTTTGACTCCTACAATGAGCAGTTCTTC	CASSPEPRRDLFDSYNEQFF
.	TRBV6-1	.	TRBJ1-1	TGTGCCAGCAGTGAAGCGCGGGTGAACACTGAAGCTTTCTTT	CASSEARVNTEAFF
.	TRBV30	TRBD2	TRBJ2-1	TGTGCCTGTGACTCCGGACTAGCGGACAATGAGCAGTTCTTC	CACDSGLADNEQFF
.	TRBV3-1/TRBV3-2	.	TRBJ2-7	TGTGCCAGCAGCCAAGATGTGGGGCCCCCCTACGAGCAGTACTTC	CASSQDVGPPYEQYF
few	TRBV19	.	TRBJ1-3	TGTGCCAGTACCCGCGGGGGGTCTGGAAACACCATATATTTT	CASTRGGSGNTIYF
.	TRBV30	TRBD2	TRBJ2-1	TGTGCCTGGACCGTCGGACTAGCGGGAGTAAATGAGCAGTTCTTC	CAWTVGLAGVNEQFF
.	TRBV7-4	TRBD2	TRBJ2-1	TGTGCCAGCAGCGAGACTAGCGGGCGAATCTCATGGGACTATGAGCAGTTCTTC	CASSETSGRISWDYEQFF
.	TRBV29-1	.	TRBJ2-3	TGCAGCGTTGGAGTAACTGTGGGCGATACGCAGTATTTT	CSVGVTVGDTQYF
.	TRBV7-8	.	TRBJ2-1	TGTGCCAGCAGCGCGCCTCTAGGAGGAGGGAGCTCCTACAATGAGCAGTTCTTC	CASSAPLGGGSSYNEQFF
.	TRBV5-5	.	TRBJ2-7	TGTGCCAGCAGCTTTAGGGGGACTAGTGGGACAGGGACCTACGAGCAGTACTTC	CASSFRGTSGTGTYEQYF